What follows are 29 T cell receptor beta chains derived from one specimen sequenced in a study of blood T cell repertoires in COVID-19. Here immunoSEQ multiplex PCR was the method, and the copy in TCRdb shows in-frame clones only, minus some. The sample comprises around 140,000 clones, roughly 84% of which are singletons, and roughly a tenth rests with the top ten. The sample was peripheral blood. Source of these receptors: a man in his 60s with active or convalescent COVID-19.

The rearrangement joins TRBV27 to TRBJ2-3; D call uncertain. This CDR3 region has 15 residues. Trimming left V 5 bases short and J 1 base short, with 13 bases between. Germline V gene data show CDR1 as MNHEY and CDR2 as SMNVEV (reference sequence). Written as DNA, the CDR3 is TGTGCCAGCAGTCCCGGTATCCTTGGCACAGATACGCAGTATTTT. Protein: CASSPGILGTDTQYF.

V and J are TRBV10-2 and TRBJ2-3, with TRBD2 matching over 8 bases. This CDR3 is 14 amino acids long. CDR1 and CDR2 from the germline V gene are WSHSY and SAAADI. V dropped 2 bases and J dropped 10; count of bases not matched to a gene: 8. CDR3 bases: TGCGCCAGCAGTGAGCGGGAGGGCTTGGGGGCGCAGTATTTT. This sequence encodes CASSEREGLGAQYF.

This clone was observed a few times. This chain links TRBV19 with TRBJ2-2; TRBD1 is a possible D gene (6 bases). V was trimmed by 8 bases and J by 3 bases, leaving 16 bases between them. CDR1 is LNHDA and CDR2 is SQIVND in the germline V gene (reference sequence). The CDR3 spans 15 residues. The CDR3 is CASHIQGRDTGELFF. The CDR3 nucleotides are TGTGCCAGTCATATCCAGGGGAGAGACACCGGGGAGCTGTTTTTT.

This clone occurred once. The gene calls are TRBV29-1 and TRBJ2-3, with TRBD1 as a possible D gene (5 bases). V dropped 5 bases and J dropped 0 bases, with 21 bases sitting between them. Germline CDR1 SQVTM, CDR2 ANQGSEA. This CDR3 contains 17 residues. This CDR3 is CSVPPMQGLFSTDTQYF. The CDR3 DNA sequence: TGCAGCGTTCCCCCCATGCAGGGTCTTTTCAGCACAGATACGCAGTATTTT.

In this sample, this clone turned up once. J is TRBJ1-1 and V is TRBV18; D is undetermined. Deletions cut 3 bases from V and 0 bases from J, with 5 bases between. The CDR3 covers 13 residues. The germline V gene has CDR1 KGHSH and CDR2 LQKENI. CDR3 sequence: CASSPIVNTEAFF. The CDR3 DNA reads as TGTGCCAGCTCACCGATAGTGAACACTGAAGCTTTCTTT.

This chain links TRBV6-1 with TRBJ2-1; 9 bases are a match to TRBD2. The CDR3 totals 18 residues. V lost 2 bases to trimming and J lost 4 bases; unmatched junction nucleotides: 12. Germline V gene lookup returns CDR1 MNHNS and CDR2 SASEGT. The CDR3 sequence is CASSEPVAGGPGYNEQFF. CDR3 DNA: TGTGCCAGCAGTGAACCCGTGGCGGGAGGGCCGGGATACAATGAGCAGTTCTTC.

V usage is TRBV18 and J usage is TRBJ2-7; weak D call: TRBD1 (6 bases). V was shortened by 5 bases and J by 0 bases, with 17 bases between the two germline ends. The CDR3 is 16 residues long. Germline values: CDR1 KGHSH, CDR2 LQKENI. The CDR3 protein is CASSLTGTPSSYEQYF. The DNA of the CDR3 is TGTGCCAGCTCATTAACCGGGACACCGAGCTCCTACGAGCAGTACTTC.

The rearrangement links TRBV7-6 to TRBJ1-1, with a tentative D call TRBD1 (5 bases). V lost 0 bases and J 5 bases, leaving 10 bases between the germline ends. The CDR3 contains 14 residues. CDR1 and CDR2 from the germline V gene are SGHVS and FNYEAQ. CDR3 in DNA: TGTGCCAGCAGCTTAGCGCGTGGGGCGACTGAAGCTTTCTTT. Translated: CASSLARGATEAFF.

This clone was counted between two and nine times. The chain couples TRBV18 to TRBJ1-6; the D is unclear. V gave up 6 bases and J gave up 5 bases, with 14 bases separating them. Germline V gene data show CDR1 as KGHSH and CDR2 as LQKENI. CDR3 size: 15 residues. CDR3 loop: CASSLTSADNSPLHF. The CDR3 DNA is TGTGCCAGCTCTCTGACAAGTGCTGATAATTCACCCCTCCACTTT. The variable domain in full, completed from reference TRBV18 and TRBJ1-6, reads NAGVMQNPRHLVRRRGQEARLRCSPMKGHSHVYWYRQLPEEGLKFMVYLQKENIIDESGMPKERFSAEFPKEGPSILRIQQVVRGDSAAYFCASSLTSADNSPLHFGNGTRLTVT.

This chain links TRBV30 with TRBJ2-4; 9 nucleotides match TRBD1. V shed 0 bases, J shed 8 bases, and the junction held 5 bases outside the gene matches. Germline V gene data show CDR1 as GTSNPN and CDR2 as SVGIG (reference sequence). CDR3 length equals 14 residues. DNA of the CDR3: TGTGCCTGGAGTGTACAGGGGGCTAATGACATTCAGTACTTC. Amino acid sequence: CAWSVQGANDIQYF. Drawing the rest from reference TRBV30 and TRBJ2-4, the complete variable domain is SQTIHQWPATLVQPVGSPLSLECTVEGTSNPNLYWYRQAAGRGLQLLFYSVGIGQISSEVPQNLSASRPQDRQFILSSKKLLLSDSGFYLCAWSVQGANDIQYFGAGTRLSVL.

This chain links TRBV6-5 with TRBJ1-1; D perhaps matches TRBD1 (6 bases). Germline V lookup: CDR1 MNHEY, CDR2 SVGAGI. This CDR3 is 15 amino acids long. The V and J ends lost 10 bases and 0 bases respectively, with 18 bases between them. CDR3 amino acids: CATQRTALMNTEAFF. The CDR3 coding sequence is TGTGCCACCCAACGGACAGCTTTAATGAACACTGAAGCTTTCTTT.

This chain links TRBV24-1 with TRBJ2-3, with D possibly matching TRBD2 (6 bases). This CDR3 has 17 amino acids. Trimming stripped 2 bases from V and 1 base from J, with 15 bases between. CDR1 is KGHDR, CDR2 SFDVKD, per germline. This chain's CDR3 is CATSDSRLVVGTDTQYF. For the CDR3, the DNA is TGTGCCACCAGTGATTCCCGACTAGTAGTTGGCACAGATACGCAGTATTTT.

This clone was seen once. The chain links TRBV7-2 to TRBJ1-5; 7 bases fit TRBD1. CDR3 length: 15 amino acids. Per germline, CDR1 SGHTA and CDR2 FQGNSA. V lost 3 bases to trimming and J lost 1 base; unmatched junction nucleotides: 3. The CDR3 DNA is TGTGCCAGCAGCTTGCGACAGGGAAGCAATCAGCCCCAGCATTTT. Amino acid sequence: CASSLRQGSNQPQHF.

This clone was seen a single time. The chain recombines TRBV4-3 with TRBJ2-1; D perhaps matches TRBD2 (5 bases). The CDR3 runs to 15 residues. Trimming left V 2 bases short and J 7 bases short, with 15 bases between. Germline CDR1 reads LGHNA; CDR2 reads YSLEER. CDR3 sequence (DNA): TGCGCCAGCAGCCAACAAAGGCAGGAGGCGAATGAGCAGTTCTTC. As protein: CASSQQRQEANEQFF.

This clone was observed a single time. The chain recombines TRBV6-5 with TRBJ2-2; D is possibly TRBD1 (5 bases). The CDR3 is made up of 14 amino acids. Germline-derived CDR1 and CDR2 are MNHEY and SVGAGI. V lost 5 bases, J lost 4 bases, and 11 bases lay in between. The CDR3 coding sequence is TGTGCCAGCAGTAGCCAGGGTTCCACCGGGGAGCTGTTTTTT. Translated: CASSSQGSTGELFF.

The chain joins TRBV4-1 to TRBJ1-1, with D unclear. There are 13 residues in the CDR3. Germline values: CDR1 MGHRA, CDR2 YSYEKL. Trimming removed 4 bases from V and 5 bases from J, with 11 bases in between. Here the CDR3 reads CASSLISRTEAFF. CDR3 coding DNA: TGCGCCAGCAGCCTCATTTCGCGGACTGAAGCTTTCTTT.

The chain recombines TRBV19 with TRBJ1-5; D remains ambiguous. Deletions cut 7 bases from V and 0 bases from J, with 13 bases between. Per the germline V gene, CDR1 is LNHDA and CDR2 is SQIVND (reference sequence). There are 15 residues in the CDR3. CDR3 sequence: CASTKSRDSNQPQHF. In nucleotides, the CDR3 is TGTGCCAGTACCAAATCACGCGATAGCAATCAGCCCCAGCATTTT.

The V and J genes are TRBV12-3 or TRBV12-4 and TRBJ1-2, with D unclear. Trimming took 6 bases from V and 2 from J, leaving 10 bases between them. The CDR3 covers 13 residues. CDR3 DNA: TGTGCCAGCAGCACTGGGCCCAACTATGGCTACACCTTC. Encoded protein: CASSTGPNYGYTF.

This clone was seen more than once but under ten times. The genes are TRBV21-1 and TRBJ2-7; the table's D call of TRBD2 was not tested on the DNA. TRBV21-1 is tagged as a pseudogene. The CDR3 sequence is 11 residues long. The CDR3 DNA follows: TGTGCCAGCAGCACCTACTGCGAGCAGTACTTC. Translated, it gives CASSTYCEQYF.

The rearrangement joins TRBV5-1 to TRBJ2-7; D is perhaps TRBD1 (5 bases). Per the germline V gene, CDR1 is SGHRS and CDR2 is YFSETQ. The CDR3 has 15 residues. The V end lost 0 bases, the J end lost 5 bases, and 15 bases lay between the germline ends. This CDR3 is CASSLEAGIMNEQYF. In DNA form, the CDR3 reads TGCGCCAGCAGCTTGGAGGCAGGGATAATGAACGAGCAGTACTTC. Complete variable domain (other parts from reference TRBV5-1 and TRBJ2-7): KAGVTQTPRYLIKTRGQQVTLSCSPISGHRSVSWYQQTPGQGLQFLFEYFSETQRNKGNFPGRFSGRQFSNSRSEMNVSTLELGDSALYLCASSLEAGIMNEQYFGPGTRLTVT.

The chain recombines TRBV6-5 with TRBJ1-2; the D is unclear. The CDR3 has 12 amino acids. Germline CDR1 is MNHEY and CDR2 is SVGAGI. The V end lost 6 bases, the J end lost 3 bases, and 8 bases lay between the germline ends. For the CDR3, the DNA is TGTGCCAGCAGAAAACTAGACTATGGCTACACCTTC. Protein product: CASRKLDYGYTF.

The chain combines TRBV19 with TRBJ2-3, with a possible D match to TRBD2 (7 bases). Trimming pared 3 bases from V and 2 bases from J, leaving 27 bases between. This CDR3 has 20 residues. Looked up from germline, CDR1 is LNHDA and CDR2 is SQIVND (reference sequence). The CDR3 spells CASSMLRLSRGPIFTDTQYF. CDR3 in DNA: TGTGCCAGTAGTATGTTAAGGCTGTCGCGGGGGCCAATCTTCACAGATACGCAGTATTTT.

The chain uses TRBV6-5 and TRBJ1-3; the D is unclear. The CDR3 spans 14 residues. The V gene's germline CDR1 is MNHEY and CDR2 SVGAGI. Trimming shortened V by 6 bases and J by 2 bases, and 11 bases separated the two germline ends. CDR3 bases: TGTGCCAGCAGAGTTCAGGAAGCTGGAAACACCATATATTTT. It yields the protein CASRVQEAGNTIYF.

The rearrangement uses TRBV4-3 and TRBJ2-3; TRBD2 matches 8 bases. Germline V CDR1 and CDR2: LGHNA, YSLEER. There are 17 residues in the CDR3. V lost 0 bases, J lost 0 bases, and 5 bases stayed unmatched. CDR3 in DNA: TGCGCCAGCAGCCAAGATCGCGGGGGGCTTAGCACAGATACGCAGTATTTT. Translating gives CASSQDRGGLSTDTQYF.

This clone was recorded only once. The rearrangement joins TRBV19 to TRBJ1-5; 9 bases agree with TRBD1. Unmatched junction bases numbered 6, after V lost 6 bases and J lost 6 bases. Germline loops: CDR1 LNHDA, CDR2 SQIVND (reference sequence). This CDR3 spans 14 amino acids. CDR3: CASSTGGSSQPQHF. In DNA, the CDR3 is TGTGCCAGTAGCACAGGGGGCTCAAGTCAGCCCCAGCATTTT.

The rearrangement joins TRBV7-9 to TRBJ1-2; 8 bases map to TRBD1. CDR1 and CDR2 (germline): SEHNR, FQNEAQ (reference sequence). CDR3 size: 16 residues. V dropped 4 bases and J dropped 4; count of bases not matched to a gene: 11. Written as DNA, the CDR3 is TGTGCCAGCAGCTCAAGGCGGGACAGGACACCCTATGGCTACACCTTC. It translates to CASSSRRDRTPYGYTF.

This sequence joins TRBV23-1 and TRBJ2-7, with TRBD1 matching 9 bases. TRBV23-1 is identified as an open reading frame with a role that is uncertain. The CDR3 is 12 amino acids. V gave up 8 bases and J gave up 12 bases; unmatched junction bases: 11. The CDR3 nucleotides are TGCGCCAGCGGGACAGGGAGTACCGTTCGGTACGTC. Amino acids: CASGTGSTVRYV.

This clone has just one count. The rearrangement uses TRBV19 and TRBJ1-5, with D possibly TRBD1 on 5 matching bases. Germline V gives CDR1 LNHDA, CDR2 SQIVND (reference sequence). V lost 5 bases and J lost 1, with 12 bases in between. The CDR3 is 15 residues long. This chain's CDR3 is CASSLQGFSNQPQHF. The CDR3 nucleotides are TGTGCCAGTAGTCTTCAGGGTTTCAGCAATCAGCCCCAGCATTTT.

This clone has just a few counts. This rearrangement joins TRBV5-4 to TRBJ1-6; 8 bases fit TRBD1. Per germline, CDR1 SGHNT and CDR2 YYREEE (reference sequence). CDR3 size: 15 residues. The junction had 8 bases not matched to a gene; V was cut back by 2 bases and J by 10 bases. Written as DNA, the CDR3 is TGTGCCAGCAGCTTTACCGGGACAGGACTATCACCCCTCCACTTT. This gives the protein CASSFTGTGLSPLHF.